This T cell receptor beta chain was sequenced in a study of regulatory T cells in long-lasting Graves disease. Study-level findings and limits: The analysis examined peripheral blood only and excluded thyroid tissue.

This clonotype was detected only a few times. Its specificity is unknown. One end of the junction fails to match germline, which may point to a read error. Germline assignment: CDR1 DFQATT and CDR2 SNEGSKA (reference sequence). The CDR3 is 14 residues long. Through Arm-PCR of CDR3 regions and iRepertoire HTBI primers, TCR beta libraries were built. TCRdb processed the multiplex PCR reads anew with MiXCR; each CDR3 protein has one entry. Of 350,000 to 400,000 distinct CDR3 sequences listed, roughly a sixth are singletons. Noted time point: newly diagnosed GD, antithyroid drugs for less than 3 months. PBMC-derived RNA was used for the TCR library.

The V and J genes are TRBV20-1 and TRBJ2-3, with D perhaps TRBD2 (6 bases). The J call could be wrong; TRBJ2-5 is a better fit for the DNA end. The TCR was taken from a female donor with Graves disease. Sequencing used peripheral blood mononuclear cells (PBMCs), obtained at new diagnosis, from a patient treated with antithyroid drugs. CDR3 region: CGAAGRSSSETQYF. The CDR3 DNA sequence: TGCGGTGCCGCGGGACGGTCGAGTTCGGAGACCCAGTACTTC.